These T cell receptor beta chains were read from a single sample in a study of identical twins. TCRdb re-derived calls from the 5' RACE reads in MiXCR, one entry per CDR3 protein. Here the sample spans 300,000 to 400,000 distinct CDR3 sequences, around an eighth being singletons. The data also belong to a second study, concerning yellow fever vaccine responses in identical twins.

The sample comprised CD8+ T cells sorted from blood. These receptors all stem from a woman between 18 and 29 years old in good health. The CDR3 runs from the conserved cysteine through the conserved F or W. Each record gives: V gene, clone size, CDR3 protein. A clone size is listed for some rows: how often the clone was seen (once, few, many), or a class if it is expanded.

TRBV4-1	few	CASSRGVSNEQFF
TRBV7-9	.	CASSHVWDRYEQYF
TRBV5-1	few	CASSGTEAGTEQFF
TRBV7-9	many	CASSSVVWTDTQYF
TRBV7-9	few	CASSLVGSSRETQYF
TRBV7-8	.	CASSPHLPSADEQFF
TRBV5-1	few	CASSPGLAGGSPNTGELFF
TRBV7-9	few	CASSLAGSETQYF
TRBV4-1	few	CASSQDFSGGTDTQYF
TRBV12-3/TRBV12-4	many	CASTSGAQPQHF
TRBV6-4	.	CASSDSSVGSPLHF